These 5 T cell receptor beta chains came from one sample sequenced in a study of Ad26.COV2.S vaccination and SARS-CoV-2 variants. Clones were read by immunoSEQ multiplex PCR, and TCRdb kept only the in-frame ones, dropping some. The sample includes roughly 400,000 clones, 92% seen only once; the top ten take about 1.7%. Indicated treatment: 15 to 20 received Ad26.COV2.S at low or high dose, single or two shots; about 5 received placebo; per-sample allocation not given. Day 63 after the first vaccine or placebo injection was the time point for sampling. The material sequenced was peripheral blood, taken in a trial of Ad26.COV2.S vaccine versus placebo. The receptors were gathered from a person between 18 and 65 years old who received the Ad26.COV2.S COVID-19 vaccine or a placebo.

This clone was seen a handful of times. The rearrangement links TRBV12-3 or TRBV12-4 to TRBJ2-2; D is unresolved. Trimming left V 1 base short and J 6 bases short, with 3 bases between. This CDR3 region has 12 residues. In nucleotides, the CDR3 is TGTGCCAGCAGTTTAGGAGCCGGGGAGCTGTTTTTT. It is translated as CASSLGAGELFF.

CDR3: CASSAGVNNEQFF. CDR3 sequence (DNA): TGTGCCAGCAGCGCCGGGGTCAACAATGAGCAGTTCTTC. V gene TRBV7-9 combines with J gene TRBJ2-1; possible D gene TRBD2, 5 bases. The CDR3 has 13 residues. The V and J ends lost 5 bases and 5 bases respectively, with 10 bases between them. Germline V lookup: CDR1 SEHNR, CDR2 FQNEAQ (reference sequence).

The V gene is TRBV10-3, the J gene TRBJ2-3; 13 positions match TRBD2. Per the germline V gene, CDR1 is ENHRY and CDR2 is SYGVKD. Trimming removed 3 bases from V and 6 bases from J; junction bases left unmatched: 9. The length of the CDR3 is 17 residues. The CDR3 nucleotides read TGTGCCATCAGTGAAACCGCCGGACTAGCGGGGGTTGATACGCAGTATTTT. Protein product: CAISETAGLAGVDTQYF.

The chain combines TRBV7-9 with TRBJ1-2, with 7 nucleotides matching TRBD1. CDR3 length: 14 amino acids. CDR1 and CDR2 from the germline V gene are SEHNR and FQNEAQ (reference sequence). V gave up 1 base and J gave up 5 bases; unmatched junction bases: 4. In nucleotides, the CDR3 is TGTGCCAGCAGCTTAGTGGGGGACAGATATGGCTACACCTTC. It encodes CASSLVGDRYGYTF. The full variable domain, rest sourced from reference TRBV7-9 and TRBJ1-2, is DTGVSQNPRHKITKRGQNVTFRCDPISEHNRLYWYRQTLGQGPEFLTYFQNEAQLEKSRLLSDRFSAERPKGSFSTLEIQRTEQGDSAMYLCASSLVGDRYGYTFGSGTRLTVV.

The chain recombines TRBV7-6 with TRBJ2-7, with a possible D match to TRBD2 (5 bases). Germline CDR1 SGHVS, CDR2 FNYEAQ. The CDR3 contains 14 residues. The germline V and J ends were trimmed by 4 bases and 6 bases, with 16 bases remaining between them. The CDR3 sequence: CASSSYQNRGEQYF. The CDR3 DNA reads TGTGCCAGCAGCTCCTACCAAAACCGGGGCGAGCAGTACTTC. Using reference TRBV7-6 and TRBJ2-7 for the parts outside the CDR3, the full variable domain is GAGVSQSPRYKVTKRGQDVALRCDPISGHVSLYWYRQALGQGPEFLTYFNYEAQQDKSGLPNDRFSAERPEGSISTLTIQRTEQRDSAMYRCASSSYQNRGEQYFGPGTRLTVT.